Listed below are T cell receptor beta chains from one sample, sequenced in a study of blood T cell repertoires in COVID-19. Produced via immunoSEQ multiplex PCR; TCRdb's table is partial and in-frame only. The data contain hundreds of thousands of clones, around 86% of them singletons. Sequencing was carried out using peripheral blood. These receptors originate from a woman in her fifties or sixties with COVID-19, enrolled during active disease. Each CDR3 is given with its conserved first and last residue. The D gene is left open where the match is weak. Not every row has a clone size; where given, it reads once, few, many or a size class.

DNA,CDR3,V,size,D,J
TGTGCCAGTAGTATAGGACTCACAGATACGCAGTATTTT,CASSIGLTDTQYF,TRBV19,-,-,TRBJ2-3
TGCAGCGTTGGCGTCCTTAACACTGAAGCTTTCTTT,CSVGVLNTEAFF,TRBV29-1,-,-,TRBJ1-1
TGTGCCACCAGTGATTCTCCGACAGCGTCCTCCTACAATGAGCAGTTCTTC,CATSDSPTASSYNEQFF,TRBV24-1,-,-,TRBJ2-1
TGTGCCAGCAGTTACGGGTGGTCTAGCGGGAGGGATGAGCAGTTCTTC,CASSYGWSSGRDEQFF,TRBV6-2/TRBV6-3,-,TRBD2,TRBJ2-1
TGTGCCAGCATCAAATTGGGCAGTTCACCCCTCCACTTT,CASIKLGSSPLHF,TRBV6-5,-,-,TRBJ1-6
TGTGCCACCAGTAGCCGGGGACACGCAAACTCTGGAAACACCATATATTTT,CATSSRGHANSGNTIYF,TRBV24-1,-,-,TRBJ1-3
TGTGCCAGTACCGACAAGGGCAGGGTGAACACTGAAGCTTTCTTT,CASTDKGRVNTEAFF,TRBV19,-,-,TRBJ1-1
TGTGCCAGCAGCTTCAGCGGGGGGGGCTACGAGCAGTACTTC,CASSFSGGGYEQYF,TRBV7-2,-,TRBD2,TRBJ2-7
TGTGCCAGCACGTTCCGACTAGCGGAGAACACCGGGGAGCTGTTTTTT,CASTFRLAENTGELFF,TRBV27,-,TRBD2,TRBJ2-2
TGTGCAACAGGGATAAACACTGAAGCTTTCTTT,CATGINTEAFF,TRBV18,-,-,TRBJ1-1
TGTGCCAGCAGCCAAGTGGGAGGAATCACTGAAGCTTTCTTT,CASSQVGGITEAFF,TRBV14,-,-,TRBJ1-1
TGTGCCAGCAGCCTCCGGGGGACAGGGTTTTGGTACACCTTC,CASSLRGTGFWYTF,TRBV5-4,-,TRBD1,TRBJ1-2
TGTGCCAGCAGTCCGAGCGGGATTTACAATGAGCAGTTCTTC,CASSPSGIYNEQFF,TRBV27,-,TRBD2,TRBJ2-1
TGCGCCAGCAGCCGCGGACAGGACTACGAGCAGTACTTC,CASSRGQDYEQYF,TRBV5-1,-,TRBD1,TRBJ2-7
TGTGCCAGCAGCTTTGACAGGGGAACCGCTTACAATGAGCAGTTCTTC,CASSFDRGTAYNEQFF,TRBV5-4,-,TRBD1,TRBJ2-1
TGTGCCAGCAGTCGACAGGGGGCTGAAGATACGCAGTATTTT,CASSRQGAEDTQYF,TRBV6-5,-,TRBD1,TRBJ2-3
TGTGCCAGCAGTTCCCAATTAGCGGGACTAGCGGGCAATGAGCAGTTCTTC,CASSSQLAGLAGNEQFF,TRBV27,-,TRBD2,TRBJ2-1
TGTGCCAGCAGCTTAAGAGTATATGGACAGGACACTGAAGCTTTCTTT,CASSLRVYGQDTEAFF,TRBV7-8,once,TRBD1,TRBJ1-1
TGTGCCAGCAGTTACCCGGCGGGCATTCAGTACTTC,CASSYPAGIQYF,TRBV6-2/TRBV6-3,-,-,TRBJ2-4